The TCR beta chain described here comes from a study of CD8+ T cells in alopecia areata. Indicated treatment: oral pan-JAK inhibitor, 5-10 mg twice daily. Extracted from the samples, RNA was reverse transcribed into cDNA to serve as the sequencing template. Clones were read by immunoSEQ multiplex PCR, and TCRdb kept only the in-frame ones, dropping some. The sample carries about 250,000 clones, 60% recorded once. Trimming took off 3 bases at V and 5 bases at J, with 13 bases between the two ends. This CDR3 has 14 amino acids. Germline loops: CDR1 GTSNPN, CDR2 SVGIG (reference sequence). The chain carries TRBV30 and TRBJ2-2, with D perhaps being TRBD1 or TRBD2 (5 bases each). This sequence originates from a human donor with alopecia areata. Sequenced material: CD4+ T cells sorted from blood, taken at week 52, from a patient treated with tofacitinib. Written as DNA, the CDR3 is TGTGCCTGGAGCGCTTTGGGGGTAACCGGGGAGCTGTTTTTT. It codes for CAWSALGVTGELFF. The variable domain in full, completed from reference TRBV30 and TRBJ2-2, reads SQTIHQWPATLVQPVGSPLSLECTVEGTSNPNLYWYRQAAGRGLQLLFYSVGIGQISSEVPQNLSASRPQDRQFILSSKKLLLSDSGFYLCAWSALGVTGELFFGEGSRLTVL.